The 10 T cell receptor beta chains listed next were all sequenced from one sample in a study of blood T cell repertoires in COVID-19 (dated by TCRdb to the early 2020s). The protocol used for the library was the immunoSEQ multiplex PCR assay. Not all clones reach the TCRdb copy of this immuneACCESS table, which keeps in-frame sequences only. Checked studies attribute under half of the gap to unresolved V genes and leave the rest unexplained. For this sample there are about 180,000 clones; around four fifths appear just once. 7.6% of the sample belongs to the ten largest clones. Sequenced material: peripheral blood. These receptors all come from a woman in her 70s with COVID-19, enrolled during active disease.

This clone has just a few counts. The V and J genes are TRBV6-5 and TRBJ2-3, with a possible D match to TRBD2 (5 bases). The germline gives CDR1 MNHEY, CDR2 SVGAGI. V was trimmed by 6 bases and J by 3 bases, leaving 10 bases between them. The CDR3 runs 13 residues. The CDR3 bases are TGTGCCAGCAGGGGAGTAGGTACAGATACGCAGTATTTT. This sequence encodes CASRGVGTDTQYF.

This chain links TRBV28 with TRBJ2-1; 9 bases match TRBD2. The germline CDR1 and CDR2 sequences are MDHEN and SYDVKM. There are 17 residues in the CDR3. The trim removed 1 base at V and 7 bases at J, leaving 11 bases unmatched. The CDR3 reads CASSLYPGAGGKNEQFF. Here the CDR3 DNA reads TGTGCCAGCAGTTTATACCCGGGAGCGGGAGGTAAGAATGAGCAGTTCTTC.

V and J are TRBV28 and TRBJ1-2; D unresolved. V shed 8 bases and J shed 1 base, with 14 bases lying between them. Germline V gene lookup returns CDR1 MDHEN and CDR2 SYDVKM. The CDR3 extends over 14 amino acids. The DNA for the CDR3 is TGTGCCAGCGCGCCGGGGAGTTATAACTATGGCTACACCTTC. Translated, it gives CASAPGSYNYGYTF.

The chain combines TRBV27 with TRBJ1-6, with D uncertain. Germline V gene data show CDR1 as MNHEY and CDR2 as SMNVEV (reference sequence). This CDR3 has 12 amino acids. Trimming took 2 bases from V and 7 from J, leaving 3 bases between them. The CDR3 sequence: CASSLQNSPLHF. For the CDR3, the DNA is TGTGCCAGCAGTTTACAGAATTCACCCCTCCACTTT.

In DNA form, the CDR3 reads TGTGCCAGCAGCTTGACTAGCGGGCAGTTCGAGCAGTACTTC. This encodes CASSLTSGQFEQYF. This chain connects TRBV7-2 to TRBJ2-7; 10 positions match TRBD2. Germline V gene data show CDR1 as SGHTA and CDR2 as FQGNSA. The CDR3 length is 14 residues. J was trimmed by 6 bases and V by 3 bases; bases with no gene match: 5.

The V gene is TRBV5-4, the J gene TRBJ2-3; 8 bases match TRBD1. Per the germline V gene, CDR1 is SGHNT and CDR2 is YYREEE (reference sequence). Trimming removed 5 bases from V and 1 base from J; junction bases left unmatched: 3. The CDR3 extends over 14 amino acids. The CDR3 DNA sequence: TGTGCCAGCAGACCGGGACAGGGCACAGATACGCAGTATTTT. This gives the protein CASRPGQGTDTQYF. Supplemented by reference TRBV5-4 and TRBJ2-3, the full variable domain reads ETGVTQSPTHLIKTRGQQVTLRCSSQSGHNTVSWYQQALGQGPQFIFQYYREEENGRGNFPPRFSGLQFPNYSSELNVNALELDDSALYLCASRPGQGTDTQYFGPGTRLTVL.

The V call is TRBV3-1 (or the pseudogene TRBV3-2), the J call TRBJ1-5; D uncertain. The length of the CDR3 is 15 residues. Germline loops: CDR1 LGHDT, CDR2 YNNKEL (reference sequence). With 1 base removed from V and 0 bases from J, the gap between germline ends came to 7 bases. The CDR3 here is CASSQGSNSNQPQHF. CDR3 nucleotide sequence: TGTGCCAGCAGCCAAGGGTCTAATAGCAATCAGCCCCAGCATTTT.

This clone turned up a few times. The CDR3 loop reads CASTRTSGTYNEQFF. The CDR3 DNA is TGTGCCAGCACCAGAACTAGCGGGACCTACAATGAGCAGTTCTTC. This chain connects TRBV6-5 to TRBJ2-1, with TRBD2 matching 10 bases. There are 15 residues in the CDR3. Germline V gene data show CDR1 as MNHEY and CDR2 as SVGAGI. Trimming removed 7 bases from V and 2 bases from J; junction bases left unmatched: 5.

V usage is TRBV7-2 and J usage is TRBJ1-1; D unclear. CDR1 and CDR2 from the germline V gene are SGHTA and FQGNSA. V was clipped by 5 bases and J by 1 base, with 11 bases between them. The CDR3 extends over 14 amino acids. The CDR3 here is CASSLSGRNTEAFF. As DNA, the CDR3 is TGTGCCAGCAGCCTCTCGGGGAGGAACACTGAAGCTTTCTTT.

CDR3 amino acids: CASSLMAGASDTQYF. The CDR3 bases are TGTGCCAGCAGCTTAATGGCGGGAGCTTCAGATACGCAGTATTTT. The chain links TRBV7-2 to TRBJ2-3, with 7 bases that match TRBD2. The germline V gene encodes CDR1 SGHTA and CDR2 FQGNSA. V dropped 2 bases and J dropped 4; count of bases not matched to a gene: 6. The CDR3 is 15 amino acids.